This T cell receptor beta chain was documented in a study of OX40 agonist ivuxolimab in advanced cancers. Study details: A diagnosis of hepatocellular carcinoma, melanoma, renal cell or head and neck cancer was present in dose-escalation patients.

Only in-frame clones appear in the TCRdb table, and some are missing; sequencing was by immunoSEQ multiplex PCR. The sample lists about 63,000 clones, approximately 90% seen once, with less than 5% in the top ten. With 0 bases clipped from V and 0 bases from J, the junction kept 5 bases outside the gene matches. The CDR3 is 16 residues long. Germline loops: CDR1 SGHRS, CDR2 YFSETQ. The origin of this receptor is an adult with an advanced solid tumor such as melanoma, head and neck, liver or kidney cancer. The V call is TRBV5-1, the J call TRBJ2-7, with 8 bases that match TRBD2. The specimen was CD4+ or CD8+ T cells sorted from blood, collected in a trial of the OX40 agonist ivuxolimab. Here the CDR3 DNA reads TGCGCCAGCAGCTTGGTTTATGGGACTAGCTCCTACGAGCAGTACTTC. Amino acid sequence: CASSLVYGTSSYEQYF.